The sequence of this T cell receptor beta chain was determined in a study of blood T cell repertoires in COVID-19. Study-level background: Nucleic acid was either cDNA or gDNA, and it came from T cells, B-cell-depleted T cells, or PBMCs.

TCRdb's copy holds only in-frame clones and misses some; the assay was immunoSEQ multiplex PCR. This table holds more than 300,000 clones, around 87% found once. This clone was observed a few times. Participant-reported clinical history was the basis for cohort assignment. The source material was PBMCs or T cells enriched from blood (not recorded which). The TCR originated in a middle-aged man in a cohort exposed to, infected with or recovered from COVID-19 (not recorded which).

CDR3 nucleotides: TGTGCCTGGAGTGTACAGGGGTCGACACCCCTCCACTTT. Amino acids: CAWSVQGSTPLHF. V usage is TRBV30 and J usage is TRBJ1-6; 7 bases line up with TRBD1. Germline V gene sequence: CDR1 GTSNPN, CDR2 SVGIG (reference sequence). The CDR3 runs to 13 residues. The J segment lost 11 bases and the V segment lost 0 bases, leaving 4 bases of the junction unmatched. The variable domain in full, with the rest retrieved from reference TRBV30 and TRBJ1-6, is SQTIHQWPATLVQPVGSPLSLECTVEGTSNPNLYWYRQAAGRGLQLLFYSVGIGQISSEVPQNLSASRPQDRQFILSSKKLLLSDSGFYLCAWSVQGSTPLHFGNGTRLTVT.